This entry lists 15 T cell receptor beta chains sequenced from one sample in a study of blood T cell repertoires in COVID-19. Produced via immunoSEQ multiplex PCR; TCRdb's table is partial and in-frame only. The sample records around 230,000 clones, 80% to 90% being singletons. Sequencing was done on a sample of PBMCs or T cells enriched from blood (not recorded which). These receptors originate from a woman in her thirties or forties with acute COVID-19.

V gene TRBV11-3 combines with J gene TRBJ1-2; possible D gene TRBD1, 5 bases. CDR1 and CDR2 (germline): SGHNT, YENEEA. The CDR3 sequence is 15 residues long. V was trimmed by 2 bases and J by 0 bases, leaving 10 bases between them. The CDR3 loop reads CASSLKGRPNYGYTF. As DNA, the CDR3 is TGTGCCAGCAGCTTAAAGGGGCGACCTAACTATGGCTACACCTTC.

The chain carries TRBV5-6 and TRBJ2-3; 8 positions match TRBD1. The junction had 1 base not matched to a gene; V was cut back by 0 bases and J by 4 bases. The CDR3 runs 14 residues. Germline V gene sequence: CDR1 SGHDT, CDR2 YYEEEE. The CDR3 DNA sequence: TGTGCCAGCAGCTTGGCAGGGGGCCCAGATACGCAGTATTTT. It yields the protein CASSLAGGPDTQYF.

The CDR3 coding sequence is TGTGCCAGCAGCGTCGGGGGAGGAAATGAAAAACTGTTTTTT. Amino acid sequence: CASSVGGGNEKLFF. The V call is TRBV7-8, the J call TRBJ1-4; TRBD1 might be the D (5 bases). V was cut by 5 bases and J by 5 bases, with 12 bases left in between. Germline V gene data show CDR1 as SGHVS and CDR2 as FQNEAQ. This CDR3 has 14 residues. The whole variable domain, filled in from reference TRBV7-8 and TRBJ1-4, reads GAGVSQSPRYKVAKRGQDVALRCDPISGHVSLFWYQQALGQGPEFLTYFQNEAQLDKSGLPSDRFFAERPEGSVSTLKIQRTQQEDSAVYLCASSVGGGNEKLFFGSGTQLSVL.

The rearrangement links TRBV5-4 to TRBJ2-2; 7 bases line up with TRBD2. V lost 2 bases, J lost 0 bases, and 1 base stayed unmatched. Germline assignment: CDR1 SGHNT and CDR2 YYREEE (reference sequence). The CDR3 length is 15 residues. CDR3 nucleotide sequence: TGTGCCAGCAGCTTACTAGCGCCGAACACCGGGGAGCTGTTTTTT. Its translation: CASSLLAPNTGELFF.

This chain joins TRBV11-3 and TRBJ2-1; D possibly corresponds to TRBD1 (5 bases). Per the germline V gene, CDR1 is SGHNT and CDR2 is YENEEA. V was cut by 1 base and J by 8 bases, with 18 bases left in between. There are 16 residues in the CDR3. The CDR3 DNA sequence: TGTGCCAGCAGCTTAGGTGGGCAGGGTCGAGTCTATGAGCAGTTCTTC. It is translated as CASSLGGQGRVYEQFF.

J is TRBJ1-1 and V is TRBV10-3, with 7 nucleotides matching TRBD1. The CDR3 has 14 amino acids. V was pared by 4 bases and J by 6 bases, with 8 bases of the junction left unmatched. Germline V gene lookup returns CDR1 ENHRY and CDR2 SYGVKD. The CDR3 DNA is TGTGCCATCAGTGGACAAGGGGGCGCGGCTGAAGCTTTCTTT. Amino acids: CAISGQGGAAEAFF.

V is TRBV4-2 and J is TRBJ1-2; the D gene is possibly TRBD1 (6 bases). This CDR3 is 15 amino acids long. V was pared by 3 bases and J by 0 bases, with 11 bases between. From germline, CDR1 is LGHNA and CDR2 YNFKEQ. The CDR3 region has the DNA TGTGCCAGCAGCCAGGGGACACAGACTAACTATGGCTACACCTTC. Amino acid sequence: CASSQGTQTNYGYTF.

The V and J genes are TRBV29-1 and TRBJ2-1; possible D gene TRBD1, 6 bases. The CDR3 is made up of 10 amino acids. Per germline, CDR1 SQVTM and CDR2 ANQGSEA. Between the trimmed V and J ends, which lost 5 bases and 10 bases, there was a span of 9 bases. The CDR3 bases are TGCAGCGTTTCGGGGACAGAGCAGTTCTTC. It specifies CSVSGTEQFF.

This clone has a handful of counts. One end of the junction varies from germline; a read error may be responsible. The V and J genes are TRBV19 and TRBJ1-5; 8 positions match TRBD1. The CDR3 loop spans 14 amino acids. Germline assignment: CDR1 LNHDA and CDR2 SQIVND (reference sequence). CDR3 bases: TGTGCCAGTACCCAGGACAGGGAAAATCTGCCCCAGCATTTT. Encoded protein: CASTQDRENLPQHF.

The chain uses TRBV11-2 and TRBJ1-1, with 8 bases that match TRBD1. The CDR3 runs to 13 residues. J was trimmed by 5 bases and V by 6 bases; bases with no gene match: 5. The germline gives CDR1 SGHAT, CDR2 FQNNGV. The CDR3 DNA reads as TGTGCCAGCAGTGAAAACAGGGGGACTGAAGCTTTCTTT. It encodes CASSENRGTEAFF.

V and J are TRBV10-1 and TRBJ2-1, with 8 bases identical to TRBD2. Per germline, CDR1 WNHNN and CDR2 SYGVQD (reference sequence). J gave up 4 bases and V 0 bases, and 2 bases lay outside the gene matches. The CDR3 is made up of 15 amino acids. The CDR3 DNA sequence: TGCGCCAGCAGTGAGTCGCGGGGGGCTTACAATGAGCAGTTCTTC. Its protein product is CASSESRGAYNEQFF.

V and J are TRBV7-3 and TRBJ2-3; 9 positions agree with TRBD2. This CDR3 region has 16 residues. The germline V gene has CDR1 SGHTA and CDR2 FQGTGA. The ends lost 5 bases at V and 2 bases at J; junction bases unmatched: 8. The CDR3 is CASSPRRGLATDTQYF. The CDR3 nucleotides are TGTGCCAGCAGCCCCCGACGGGGACTAGCCACAGATACGCAGTATTTT.

The chain couples TRBV12-3 or TRBV12-4 to TRBJ1-2, with D perhaps TRBD1 (6 bases). The V end was cut by 6 bases, the J end by 2 bases, with 10 bases between. The length of the CDR3 is 13 residues. CDR3 sequence reads: CASRVGQNYGYTF. The CDR3 bases are TGTGCCAGCAGGGTAGGACAGAACTATGGCTACACCTTC.

V gene TRBV5-1 combines with J gene TRBJ1-4, with D possibly being TRBD1 (5 bases). V shed 1 base and J shed 3 bases, with 10 bases lying between them. The germline gives CDR1 SGHRS, CDR2 YFSETQ. CDR3 length: 15 amino acids. For the CDR3, the DNA is TGCGCCAGCAGCTTGTCGTACAGGCCTAATGAAAAACTGTTTTTT. Protein sequence: CASSLSYRPNEKLFF.

This chain joins TRBV19 and TRBJ2-3, with D tentatively TRBD2 (5 bases). Trimming shortened V by 0 bases and J by 4 bases, and 17 bases separated the two germline ends. CDR3 size: 17 residues. CDR1 is LNHDA, CDR2 SQIVND, per germline (reference sequence). The CDR3 DNA reads as TGTGCCAGTAGTATAGAAGAGGGTAGGCCGTCCTCAGATACGCAGTATTTT. Translation: CASSIEEGRPSSDTQYF.